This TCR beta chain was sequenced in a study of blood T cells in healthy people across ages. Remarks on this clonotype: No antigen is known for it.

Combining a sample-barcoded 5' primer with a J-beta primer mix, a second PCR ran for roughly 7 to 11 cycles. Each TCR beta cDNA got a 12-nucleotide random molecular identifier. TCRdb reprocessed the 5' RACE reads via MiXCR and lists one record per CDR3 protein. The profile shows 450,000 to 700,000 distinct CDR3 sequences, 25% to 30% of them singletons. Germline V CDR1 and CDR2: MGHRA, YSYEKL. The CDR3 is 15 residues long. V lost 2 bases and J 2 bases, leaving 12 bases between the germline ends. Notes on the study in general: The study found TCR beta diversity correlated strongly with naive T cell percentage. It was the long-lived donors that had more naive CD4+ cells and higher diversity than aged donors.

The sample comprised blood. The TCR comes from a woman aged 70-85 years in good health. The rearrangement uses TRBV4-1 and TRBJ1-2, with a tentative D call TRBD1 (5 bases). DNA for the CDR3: TGCGCCAGCAGCCAACGAGGGACTTCCAACTATGGCTACACCTTC. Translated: CASSQRGTSNYGYTF.